This T cell receptor (beta chain) derives from a study of blood T cell repertoires in COVID-19. In the study overall: PBMCs, B-cell-depleted T cells, or T cells provided the cDNA or gDNA that made up the material.

How the authors handled the data: Reference gene primer amplification in the assay estimated nucleated cell counts. Assay: immunoSEQ multiplex PCR; the TCRdb copy retains only in-frame clones and omits some. V and J calls and clone size come straight from that table; D and trimming were deduced from the DNA. Of about 190,000 clones listed, roughly 73% were seen once; the top ten hold 2.5% to 3%. J gave up 5 bases and V 7 bases, and 8 bases lay outside the gene matches. Germline CDR1 is MNHEY and CDR2 is SVGAGI. The CDR3 contains 14 residues. Sequencing input: peripheral blood. The chain recombines TRBV6-5 with TRBJ1-1; 9 bases map to TRBD1. The sequence came from an elderly woman with active or convalescent COVID-19. CDR3 sequence: CASTNRGPGTEAFF. CDR3 bases: TGTGCCAGCACTAACAGGGGGCCGGGGACTGAAGCTTTCTTT.